This T cell receptor beta chain was recovered during a study of T-cell reconstitution after alpha-beta-depleted transplantation in children. The germline V and J ends were trimmed by 3 bases and 1 base, with 7 bases remaining between them. This CDR3 spans 13 amino acids. From germline, CDR1 is LNHDA and CDR2 SQIVND (reference sequence). Library preparation (for TCRbeta) was performed with unique molecular identifiers. TCRdb called the PCR reads again in MiXCR, with one record for every CDR3 protein. The sample holds about 540,000 distinct CDR3 sequences; around 16% are singletons and the top ten take roughly 3.3%.

This chain uses TRBV19 with TRBJ2-7; possible D gene TRBD1, 5 bases. Sequenced material: PBMCs from the stem cell graft donor, taken from the stem cell graft. This clonotype originated in a human donor who donated a stem cell graft to a child with acute lymphoblastic leukemia. This chain's CDR3 is CASSMAGSYEQYF. The CDR3 DNA follows: TGTGCCAGTAGTATGGCAGGGTCCTACGAGCAGTACTTC. Using reference TRBV19 and TRBJ2-7 for the parts outside the CDR3, the full variable domain is DGGITQSPKYLFRKEGQNVTLSCEQNLNHDAMYWYRQDPGQGLRLIYYSQIVNDFQKGDIAEGYSVSREKKESFPLTVTSAQKNPTAFYLCASSMAGSYEQYFGPGTRLTVT.